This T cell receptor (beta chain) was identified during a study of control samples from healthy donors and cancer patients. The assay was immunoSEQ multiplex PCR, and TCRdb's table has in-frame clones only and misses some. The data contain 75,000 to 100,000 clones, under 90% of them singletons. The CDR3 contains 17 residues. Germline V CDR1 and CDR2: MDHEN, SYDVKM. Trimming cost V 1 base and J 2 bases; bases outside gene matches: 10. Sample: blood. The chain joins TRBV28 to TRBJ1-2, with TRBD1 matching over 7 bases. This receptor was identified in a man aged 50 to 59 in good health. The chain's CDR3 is CASSLFSPGQVNYGYTF. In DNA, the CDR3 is TGTGCCAGCAGTTTATTTTCCCCTGGACAGGTGAACTATGGCTACACCTTC.